This T cell receptor (beta chain) was captured by sequencing in a study of blood T cell repertoires in COVID-19. Using immunoSEQ multiplex PCR, the repertoire was profiled, and TCRdb retains in-frame clones only, with some absent. The repertoire holds about 170,000 clones, with roughly 86% as singletons. The V and J ends lost 4 bases and 1 base, in that order; junction bases with no gene match: 1. The length of the CDR3 is 16 residues. CDR1 is KGHDR and CDR2 is SFDVKD in the germline V gene. The V call is TRBV24-1, the J call TRBJ2-3, with 13 bases matching TRBD2. This TCR was recovered from a man aged 35 to 55 who had recovered from COVID-19. Sequencing used peripheral blood. In nucleotides, the CDR3 is TGTGCCACCAGTGACGGGACTAGCGGGGGCACAGATACGCAGTATTTT. Its protein is CATSDGTSGGTDTQYF.